What follows are 7 T cell receptor beta chains derived from one specimen sequenced in a study of shared clonotypes between healthy human individuals. Naive CD8 cells comprised CD45RO-negative, CCR7-positively selected cells, excluding terminally differentiated effector memory CD45RA+ cells. Measured with immunoSEQ multiplex PCR; TCRdb has only the in-frame clones, and not every one. The profile shows some 2.1 million clones, approximately 95% of them singletons. The sequencing sample was made of naive CD8+ T cells sorted from blood. These receptors all come from a man aged 18 to 30 in good health.

J is TRBJ2-1 and V is TRBV5-1; 10 positions match TRBD2. The CDR3 has 16 residues. Germline V gene lookup returns CDR1 SGHRS and CDR2 YFSETQ. V shed 4 bases, J shed 6 bases, and the junction held 10 bases outside the gene matches. In DNA form, the CDR3 reads TGCGCCAGCAGCCCAGGGACTAGCGATTCGGGCAATGAGCAGTTCTTC. It encodes CASSPGTSDSGNEQFF.

Notes on this clone: Other DNA sequences in the same sample also yield this CDR3. The J gene is TRBJ1-1, the V gene TRBV6-5; no definite D call. Trimming took off 2 bases at V and 5 bases at J, with 9 bases between the two ends. Germline CDR1 MNHEY, CDR2 SVGAGI. CDR3 length equals 13 residues. Here the CDR3 DNA reads TGTGCCAGCAGTTACGAGGGAGGGACTGAAGCTTTCTTT. Protein product: CASSYEGGTEAFF.

The rearrangement joins TRBV7-2 to TRBJ2-1; D is perhaps TRBD2 (6 bases). The CDR3 spans 19 residues. CDR1 is SGHTA, CDR2 FQGNSA, per germline. Trimming left V 3 bases short and J 4 bases short, with 25 bases between. The CDR3 nucleotides read TGTGCCAGCAGCTTCCCGTTCGCAAGTGGGGGGAGGACGTACAATGAGCAGTTCTTC. As protein: CASSFPFASGGRTYNEQFF. Full variable domain (remainder filled in from reference TRBV7-2 and TRBJ2-1): GAGVSQSPSNKVTEKGKDVELRCDPISGHTALYWYRQSLGQGLEFLIYFQGNSAPDKSGLPSDRFSAERTGGSVSTLTIQRTQQEDSAVYLCASSFPFASGGRTYNEQFFGPGTRLTVL.

The rearrangement joins TRBV10-3 to TRBJ1-4; 9 bases match TRBD1. The length of the CDR3 is 15 residues. After removal of 3 bases from V and 7 bases from J, the junction contained 6 bases not matched to a gene. Germline CDR1 and CDR2: ENHRY and SYGVKD. The CDR3 spells CAISDRDRVGEKLFF. The DNA for the CDR3 is TGTGCCATCAGTGACCGGGACAGGGTGGGTGAAAAACTGTTTTTT.

The rearrangement links TRBV9 to TRBJ2-2; D is ambiguous. The CDR3 covers 15 residues. Germline CDR1 SGDLS, CDR2 YYNGEE. Trimming cost V 3 bases and J 4 bases, with 13 bases left between them. The chain's CDR3 is CASSGITASTGELFF. The CDR3, as DNA: TGTGCCAGCAGCGGAATTACAGCTTCCACCGGGGAGCTGTTTTTT.

The chain combines TRBV15 with TRBJ2-7, with D possibly being TRBD1 (6 bases). Between the trimmed V and J ends, which lost 1 base and 2 bases, there was a span of 9 bases. The CDR3 has 14 residues. The V gene's germline CDR1 is LNHNV and CDR2 YYDKDF (reference sequence). The CDR3 coding sequence is TGTGCCACCAGCAGAGGAGGACAGCCCTACGAGCAGTACTTC. Its translation: CATSRGGQPYEQYF.

This clone has only one observation. V gene TRBV2 combines with J gene TRBJ1-1, with unresolved D. Germline CDR1 and CDR2: SNHLY and FYNNEI. The V end was cut by 6 bases, the J end by 12 bases, with 17 bases between. This CDR3 is built from 12 residues. DNA of the CDR3: TGTGCCAGCAGCCCTGCCCGTGGCAAAACTTTCTTT. Encoded protein: CASSPARGKTFF. The full variable domain, with the rest looked up from reference TRBV2 and TRBJ1-1, is EPEVTQTPSHQVTQMGQEVILRCVPISNHLYFYWYRQILGQKVEFLVSFYNNEISEKSEIFDDQFSVERPDGSNFTLKIRSTKLEDSAMYFCASSPARGKTFFGQGTRLTVV.